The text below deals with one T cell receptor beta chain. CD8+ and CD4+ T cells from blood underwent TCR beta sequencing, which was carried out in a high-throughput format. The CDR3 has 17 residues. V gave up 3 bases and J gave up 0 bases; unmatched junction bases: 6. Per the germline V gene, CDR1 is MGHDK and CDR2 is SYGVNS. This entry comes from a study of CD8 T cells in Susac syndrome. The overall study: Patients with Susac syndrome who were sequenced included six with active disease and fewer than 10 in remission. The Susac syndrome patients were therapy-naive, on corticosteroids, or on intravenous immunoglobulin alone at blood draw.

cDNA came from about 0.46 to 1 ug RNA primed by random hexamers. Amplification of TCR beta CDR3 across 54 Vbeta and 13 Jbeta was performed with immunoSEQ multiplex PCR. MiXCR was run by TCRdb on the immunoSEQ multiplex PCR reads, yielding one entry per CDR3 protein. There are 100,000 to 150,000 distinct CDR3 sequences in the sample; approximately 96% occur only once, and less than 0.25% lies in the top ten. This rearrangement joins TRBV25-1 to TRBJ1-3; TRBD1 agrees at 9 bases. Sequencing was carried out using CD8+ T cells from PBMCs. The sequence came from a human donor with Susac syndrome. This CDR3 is CASSDPRTGDSGNTIYF. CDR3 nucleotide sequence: TGTGCCAGCAGTGATCCCCGGACAGGGGACTCTGGAAACACCATATATTTT.